This T cell receptor (beta chain) was retrieved from a study of regulatory T cells. Findings and caveats of the study: Patient CD8+ T cells trended nonsignificantly toward lower Shannon entropy than control CD8+ cells. In patients, unique TRB V-J pairs were restricted and V/J usage skewed, especially in Tregs.

The PCR used 52 TRBV and 13 TRBJ primers. Assay: immunoSEQ multiplex PCR; the TCRdb copy retains only in-frame clones and omits some. Of approximately 15,000 clones in the sample, more than 90% were seen once. Notes on this clone: Its target is unknown.

All CD3G-deficient patients showed autoimmunity, more severe in two. Patients, 2 to 39 years old, had expanded memory T-cell proportions. Germline V CDR1 and CDR2: MNHNS, SASEGT. The CDR3 is made up of 14 amino acids. With 3 bases removed from V and 3 bases from J, the gap between germline ends came to 11 bases. This sequence originates from a young adult with CD3G deficiency. Sequences were obtained from CD8+ T cells sorted from blood. V is TRBV6-1 and J is TRBJ1-1; D ambiguous. CDR3 bases: TGTGCCAGCAGTGAGCCCGGACCGCACACTGAAGCTTTCTTT. It codes for CASSEPGPHTEAFF.